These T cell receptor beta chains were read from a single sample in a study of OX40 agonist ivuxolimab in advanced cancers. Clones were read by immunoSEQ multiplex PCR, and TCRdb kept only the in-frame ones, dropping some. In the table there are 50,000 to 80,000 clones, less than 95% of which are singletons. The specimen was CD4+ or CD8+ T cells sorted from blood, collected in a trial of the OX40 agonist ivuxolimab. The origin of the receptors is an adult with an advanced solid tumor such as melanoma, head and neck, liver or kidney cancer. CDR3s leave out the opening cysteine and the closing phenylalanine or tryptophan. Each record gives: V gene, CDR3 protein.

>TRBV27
ASSSWTSGSETQY
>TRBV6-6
ASRRGRLVTNEQF
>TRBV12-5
ASGPSTKGRGLSLNLLSNQPQH
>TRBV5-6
ASSRTGSANEKLF
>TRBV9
ASSVVAGAPLYGYT
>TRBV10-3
AISPGPDLQETQY
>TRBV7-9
ASSLQGNTEAF
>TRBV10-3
AISPGTGEDEQF
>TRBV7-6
ASSLRGPASGANVLT
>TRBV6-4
ASSDSTYTSGGGPYEQY
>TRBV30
AWSALGGQGSYEQY
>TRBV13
ASSPGTSGRREQY
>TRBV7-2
ASSFSNQPQH
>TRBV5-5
ASRLPIQGASEQY
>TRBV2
ASSAAPSYNEQF